This T cell receptor (beta chain) derives from a study of shared clonotypes between healthy human individuals. The CDR3 totals 17 residues. Germline CDR1 is MDHEN and CDR2 is SYDVKM. V lost 3 bases and J 7 bases, leaving 21 bases between the germline ends. Methods used by the authors: From ImmunoSEQ came sequences covering only the junction and carrying no quality scores, so filtering differed. Clones were read by immunoSEQ multiplex PCR, and TCRdb kept only the in-frame ones, dropping some. V, J and clone size reflect that table, while D and trimming were determined from the DNA. The sample consists of roughly 2.6 million clones, approximately 94% of them appearing once.

The genes are TRBV28 and TRBJ1-4; D is uncertain. Sequencing used naive CD4+ T cells sorted from blood. Described subset: CD45RA+ positively selected. This TCR came from a man aged 18 to 29 in good health. CDR3 DNA sequence: TGTGCCAGCAGTTTTCTTTTCCGTGGCGGGCTGGGTGAAAAACTGTTTTTT. Encoded protein: CASSFLFRGGLGEKLFF.